This passage covers 24 T cell receptor beta chains from one sample sequenced in a study of blood T cells in healthy people across ages. Sample-barcoded 5' priming and a J-beta primer mix drove a second PCR of 7 to 11 cycles. TCRdb fed the 5' RACE reads into MiXCR, producing one record per CDR3 protein. The sample includes about 1.1 million distinct CDR3 sequences, roughly two fifths seen only once; the top ten take around 12%. Sequences were obtained from blood. The receptor set was obtained from a man aged 18 to 35 in good health.

V is TRBV27 and J is TRBJ2-7; the D is unclear. Germline V gives CDR1 MNHEY, CDR2 SMNVEV (reference sequence). The V gene lost 4 bases and the J gene lost 2 bases, with 12 bases spanning the gap. CDR3 length equals 14 residues. The CDR3 reads CASSSDCSTYEQYF. The DNA for the CDR3 is TGTGCCAGCAGTTCAGATTGCAGCACCTACGAGCAGTACTTC.

J is TRBJ2-1 and V is TRBV3-1, with 11 bases that match TRBD2. CDR1 LGHDT and CDR2 YNNKEL come from the germline V gene (reference sequence). The CDR3 runs 17 residues. The J segment lost 10 bases and the V segment lost 4 bases, leaving 15 bases of the junction unmatched. The CDR3 reads CASSPLSKSSGGIEQFF. CDR3 in DNA: TGTGCCAGCAGCCCCCTATCGAAGTCTAGCGGGGGGATAGAGCAGTTCTTC.

The chain couples TRBV9 to TRBJ1-4, with TRBD1 matching over 7 bases. Germline CDR1 SGDLS, CDR2 YYNGEE. The V segment lost 4 bases and the J segment 8 bases; nucleotides outside the gene matches: 5. The CDR3 covers 13 residues. CDR3 bases: TGTGCCAGCAGCAAGGGGGCCTTGGAAAAACTGTTTTTT. Protein product: CASSKGALEKLFF.

The chain is built from TRBV2 and TRBJ1-4; D is perhaps TRBD1 (5 bases). V dropped 2 bases and J dropped 7 bases, with 17 bases sitting between them. Looked up from germline, CDR1 is SNHLY and CDR2 is FYNNEI. CDR3 length: 16 residues. Here the CDR3 reads CASSESRIGDFEKLFF. In DNA, the CDR3 is TGTGCCAGCAGTGAAAGCCGGATAGGGGACTTTGAAAAACTGTTTTTT.

The chain is built from TRBV6-6 and TRBJ1-6; D may be TRBD1 (5 bases). This CDR3 has 13 residues. The V end was cut by 7 bases, the J end by 9 bases, with 13 bases between. Germline CDR1 is MNHNY and CDR2 is SVGAGI (reference sequence). The CDR3 loop reads CASTVGELSPLHF. CDR3 DNA: TGTGCCAGCACGGTGGGGGAACTTTCACCCCTCCACTTT.

Turning to this clonotype: Relative to the germline gene, one junction end is altered; a read error may explain this. CDR3 nucleotides: TGTGCTAGCAGCTTAGTCGGGGGGTCCATCGGGGAGCTGTTTTTT. The encoded protein is CASSLVGGSIGELFF. The chain recombines TRBV7-7 with TRBJ2-2, with TRBD2 identical over 7 bases. Germline V lookup: CDR1 SSHAT, CDR2 FNYEAQ (reference sequence). This CDR3 has 15 residues.

The table lists this clonotype with a few counts. V is TRBV25-1 and J is TRBJ2-7; 8 bases are a match to TRBD1. The ends lost 2 bases at V and 1 base at J; junction bases unmatched: 4. Germline lookup yields CDR1 MGHDK and CDR2 SYGVNS. The CDR3 has 15 residues. CDR3 loop: CASSETGDRSYEQYF. CDR3 DNA: TGTGCCAGCAGTGAAACGGGGGACAGGTCCTACGAGCAGTACTTC.

As for this clonotype: One base away lies a much larger clone, so this may be a sequencing read error. The chain couples TRBV9 to TRBJ2-7; D is uncertain. Germline CDR1 and CDR2: SGDLS and YYNGEE. V gave up 7 bases and J gave up 12 bases, with 8 bases separating them. This CDR3 spans 8 amino acids. The CDR3 here is CASPTRYF. CDR3 in DNA: TGTGCCAGCCCCACCCGGTACTTC.

This clonotype has a handful of counts. The chain recombines TRBV12-5 with TRBJ2-6; no reliable D call. The CDR3 consists of 12 residues. The V gene lost 9 bases and the J gene lost 2 bases, with 5 bases spanning the gap. Germline CDR1 is LGHNT and CDR2 is FRNRAP. CDR3 nucleotides: TGTGCTAGCCTTCCTGGGGCCAACGTCCTGACTTTC. Amino acid sequence: CASLPGANVLTF.

This clonotype appeared a few times. The CDR3 region is CASSPGQGQYSNQPQHF. CDR3 nucleotides: TGTGCCAGCAGCCCCGGACAGGGGCAGTATAGCAATCAGCCCCAGCATTTT. The chain couples TRBV7-6 to TRBJ1-5; 9 bases match TRBD1. Germline CDR1 SGHVS, CDR2 FNYEAQ. The junction had 8 bases not matched to a gene; V was cut back by 5 bases and J by 0 bases. This CDR3 spans 17 amino acids.

The chain couples TRBV5-1 to TRBJ1-1, with D perhaps matching TRBD1 (5 bases). Between the trimmed V and J ends, which lost 6 bases and 0 bases, there was a span of 12 bases. Germline V gene lookup returns CDR1 SGHRS and CDR2 YFSETQ. The CDR3 has 14 amino acids. This CDR3 reads CASTKTAVNTEAFF. CDR3 sequence (DNA): TGCGCCAGCACGAAGACAGCCGTGAACACTGAAGCTTTCTTT.

This clonotype was found a few times. V and J are TRBV4-1 and TRBJ2-1; 14 nucleotides match TRBD2. The CDR3 extends over 16 amino acids. After removal of 1 base from V and 7 bases from J, the junction contained 3 bases not matched to a gene. Germline CDR1 and CDR2: MGHRA and YSYEKL. CDR3 nucleotide sequence: TGCGCCAGCAGCCAAGTCGGGACTAGCGGGAGAAATGAGCAGTTCTTC. Its translation: CASSQVGTSGRNEQFF.

The genes are TRBV27 and TRBJ2-5; D is undetermined. V lost 8 bases, J lost 0 bases, and 4 bases lay in between. The CDR3 consists of 11 residues. The germline gives CDR1 MNHEY, CDR2 SMNVEV (reference sequence). The CDR3 is CASGYQETQYF. DNA for the CDR3: TGTGCCAGCGGGTACCAAGAGACCCAGTACTTC.

The chain carries TRBV6-1 and TRBJ1-5; D remains unclear. The CDR3 has 14 residues. Germline values: CDR1 MNHNS, CDR2 SASEGT. V lost 6 bases to trimming and J lost 2 bases, with 11 bases between them. CDR3 amino acids: CASRVDTRNQPQHF. The CDR3, as DNA: TGTGCCAGCAGAGTCGACACGCGCAATCAGCCCCAGCATTTT.

The rearrangement links TRBV7-2 to TRBJ1-2; 10 nucleotides line up with TRBD1. The CDR3 is made up of 16 amino acids. V shed 1 base and J 5 bases; nucleotides not matched to a gene: 7. CDR1 is SGHTA, CDR2 FQGNSA, per germline. The CDR3 bases are TGTGCCAGCAGCTTAGGGGGACAGGGGCGTTTATATGGCTACACCTTC. Translated, it gives CASSLGGQGRLYGYTF.

This clonotype has just a few counts. The chain carries TRBV28 and TRBJ1-4; the match to TRBD1 covers 8 bases. Germline V gene lookup returns CDR1 MDHEN and CDR2 SYDVKM. V was clipped by 2 bases and J by 4 bases; unmatched bases: 3. This CDR3 is 15 amino acids long. The CDR3 is CASSLPTGGNEKLFF. The CDR3 coding sequence is TGTGCCAGCAGTTTACCCACAGGGGGTAATGAAAAACTGTTTTTT.

This chain links TRBV9 with TRBJ1-2; D unresolved. The CDR3 spans 15 residues. Germline V gene sequence: CDR1 SGDLS, CDR2 YYNGEE. The V gene lost 3 bases and the J gene lost 7 bases, with 19 bases spanning the gap. CDR3 nucleotide sequence: TGTGCCAGCAGCGCCAGTAGCTTGGAGGGCCTTGGCTACACCTTC. Amino acid sequence: CASSASSLEGLGYTF.

This clonotype appeared a few times. V gene TRBV21-1 combines with J gene TRBJ2-1; the table assigns TRBD2, which was not confirmed against the DNA. TRBV21-1 is classified as a pseudogene. The length of the CDR3 is 13 residues. The CDR3 region is CASRALAENEQFF. DNA for the CDR3: TGTGCCAGCAGGGCCCTAGCGGAAAATGAGCAGTTCTTC.

This clonotype was counted only a few times. The chain combines TRBV7-9 with TRBJ1-1; 7 bases fit TRBD1. Germline values: CDR1 SEHNR, CDR2 FQNEAQ (reference sequence). This CDR3 contains 14 residues. Unmatched junction bases numbered 7, after V lost 6 bases and J lost 3 bases. CDR3 DNA: TGTGCCAGCAGTTCACAGGGGAGGCACACTGAAGCTTTCTTT. It is translated as CASSSQGRHTEAFF.

This clonotype has only a few counts. The genes are TRBV7-8 and TRBJ1-6; D is unclear. The V gene's germline CDR1 is SGHVS and CDR2 FQNEAQ. The CDR3 has 14 amino acids. Trimming stripped 5 bases from V and 11 bases from J, with 16 bases between. The CDR3 region is CASSADGDRTPLHF. The CDR3 region has the DNA TGTGCCAGCAGCGCCGACGGGGATAGAACACCCCTCCACTTT.

This clonotype was counted between two and nine times. The V gene is TRBV20-1, the J gene TRBJ2-3; D ambiguous. This CDR3 has 12 amino acids. Germline lookup yields CDR1 DFQATT and CDR2 SNEGSKA (reference sequence). V gave up 5 bases and J gave up 3 bases, with 9 bases separating them. The CDR3 nucleotides read TGCAGTGCTCCAACTTCGACAGATACGCAGTATTTT. Translation gives CSAPTSTDTQYF.

CDR3 sequence (DNA): TGTGCCAGCAACCCACCGGACAGGGGAACTGCGCAGTTCTTC. As protein: CASNPPDRGTAQFF. The chain carries TRBV6-2 or TRBV6-3 and TRBJ2-1; the match to TRBD1 covers 9 bases. CDR3 length: 14 amino acids. Germline V CDR1 and CDR2: MNHEY, SVGEGT. Trimming cost V 7 bases and J 12 bases; bases outside gene matches: 13.

This clonotype came up a few times. The rearrangement links TRBV4-3 to TRBJ2-3, with D perhaps given as TRBD1 or TRBD2 (6 bases each). Germline loops: CDR1 LGHNA, CDR2 YSLEER. The CDR3 runs to 15 residues. Trimming stripped 2 bases from V and 7 bases from J, with 16 bases between. In DNA form, the CDR3 reads TGCGCCAGCAGCCAACCGGGGGCGGTTTCCAATACGCAGTATTTT. Its translation: CASSQPGAVSNTQYF.

As to this clonotype: One junction end disagrees with the germline gene, perhaps due to a read error. The chain carries TRBV2 and TRBJ1-4; the match to TRBD1 covers 9 bases. The CDR3 has 14 amino acids. Per the germline V gene, CDR1 is SNHLY and CDR2 is FYNNEI. In DNA, the CDR3 is TGTGCCAGCAGTGGGGACAGGGCTAATGAAAGACTGTTTTTT. It specifies CASSGDRANERLFF.